Listed here are 5 T cell receptor beta chains from one sample, sequenced in a study of CD8 T cells in ankylosing spondylitis. TCRdb reprocessed the 5' RACE reads with MiXCR, giving one entry per CDR3 protein. The sample has about 36,000 distinct CDR3 sequences, over 5.5% seen once; the top ten hold approximately 12%. Sequenced sample: blood, either unsorted or a sorted T cell fraction (not recorded which). The source is a male donor with ankylosing spondylitis or in good health (not recorded which).

This clonotype was found many times. This sequence may be a read error, since a much larger clone differs from it by one base. The rearrangement uses TRBV6-5 and TRBJ2-1, with D possibly being TRBD1 (5 bases). The V and J ends lost 4 bases and 1 base respectively, with 14 bases between them. The CDR3 covers 16 residues. The germline CDR1 and CDR2 sequences are MNHEY and SVGAGI. The CDR3 loop reads CASSCSRQSSYNEQFF. The CDR3 DNA reads as TGTGCCAGCAGTTGCTCGAGACAGAGTTCCTACAATGAGCAGTTCTTC.

Many counts were recorded for this clonotype. This chain links TRBV5-4 with TRBJ1-2; the match to TRBD1 covers 7 bases. This CDR3 contains 14 residues. J gave up 1 base and V 4 bases, and 4 bases lay outside the gene matches. Germline CDR1 and CDR2: SGHNT and YYREEE (reference sequence). CDR3 DNA sequence: TGTGCCAGCAGCACGGGACAGCTTAACTATGGCTACACCTTC. Amino acid sequence: CASSTGQLNYGYTF.

This clonotype was picked up many times. V usage is TRBV7-3 and J usage is TRBJ2-3, with TRBD2 as a possible D gene (5 bases). Germline lookup yields CDR1 SGHTA and CDR2 FQGTGA. The V and J ends lost 2 bases and 3 bases respectively, with 9 bases between them. This CDR3 spans 14 amino acids. The CDR3 coding sequence is TGTGCCAGCAGCTTATTAACGGGGACAGATACGCAGTATTTT. This sequence encodes CASSLLTGTDTQYF.

This clonotype has ten or more counts. The chain joins TRBV20-1 to TRBJ2-7; D might be TRBD1 (6 bases). Germline CDR1 DFQATT, CDR2 SNEGSKA (reference sequence). The V and J ends lost 7 bases and 3 bases respectively, with 16 bases between them. The CDR3 sequence is 13 residues long. DNA for the CDR3: TGCAGTGTTACACCGGGACACGACTACGAGCAGTACTTC. Translated, it gives CSVTPGHDYEQYF.

In its sample, this clonotype was seen many times. V usage is TRBV7-8 and J usage is TRBJ1-2; TRBD1 is a possible D gene (5 bases). CDR1 SGHVS and CDR2 FQNEAQ come from the germline V gene. The V end lost 0 bases, the J end lost 4 bases, and 9 bases lay between the germline ends. The CDR3 runs 14 residues. The CDR3, as DNA: TGTGCCAGCAGCTTAGCGGGGCAGGGCTATGGCTACACCTTC. This codes for CASSLAGQGYGYTF.